This T cell receptor (beta chain) emerged from a study of blood T cell repertoires in COVID-19. The assay was immunoSEQ multiplex PCR, and TCRdb's table has in-frame clones only and misses some. Of roughly 120,000 clones listed, approximately 90% are singletons. There are 17 residues in the CDR3. Germline-derived CDR1 and CDR2 are SEHNR and FQNEAQ (reference sequence). J lost 1 base, V lost 3 bases, and 7 bases had no gene match. Specimen: peripheral blood. The clonotype was recovered from a woman aged 45-60 years with acute or convalescent COVID-19. This chain links TRBV7-9 with TRBJ2-2; TRBD1 agrees at 8 bases. The CDR3 sequence is CASSFNSGTGNTGELFF. CDR3 bases: TGTGCCAGCAGCTTCAATTCCGGGACAGGGAACACCGGGGAGCTGTTTTTT.